A single sample gave rise to the 20 T cell receptor beta chains below, sequenced in a study of prognosis after radiotherapy for stage I lung cancer. TCR beta CDR3 was amplified from genomic DNA by two-round multiplex PCR. Primers specific to each TRBV and TRBJ gene were used in first-round PCR. TCRdb re-called the multiplex PCR reads through MiXCR, storing one row per CDR3 protein. The table records fewer than 40,000 distinct CDR3 sequences, around 34% of them present only once. This specimen was PBMCs, taken before or after stereotactic body radiation therapy (not recorded which). These receptors all come from a donor at least 50 years old with non-small cell lung cancer.

At least ten counts were recorded for this clonotype. The genes are TRBV20-1 and TRBJ2-7; TRBD1 agrees at 8 bases. J gave up 4 bases and V 5 bases, and 7 bases lay outside the gene matches. The CDR3 contains 13 residues. Germline assignment: CDR1 DFQATT and CDR2 SNEGSKA (reference sequence). The CDR3 nucleotides are TGCAGTGCTCACAGGGGGTTCGGATACGAGCAGTACTTC. This encodes CSAHRGFGYEQYF.

The sample holds many counts of this clonotype. The V call is TRBV30, the J call TRBJ1-2; D might be TRBD1 (5 bases). V was clipped by 4 bases and J by 1 base, with 10 bases between them. Germline assignment: CDR1 GTSNPN and CDR2 SVGIG (reference sequence). The CDR3 runs 13 residues. The CDR3: CAWTPGDNYGYTF. DNA for the CDR3: TGTGCCTGGACTCCGGGGGATAACTATGGCTACACCTTC.

In its sample, this clonotype ranks as medium-sized (0.01 to 0.1%). The chain combines TRBV27 with TRBJ1-6, with 8 bases fitting TRBD1. The germline gives CDR1 MNHEY, CDR2 SMNVEV (reference sequence). V was pared by 6 bases and J by 9 bases, with 7 bases of the junction left unmatched. This CDR3 comprises 14 residues. This CDR3 reads CASSRTGIGSPLHF. CDR3 DNA: TGTGCCAGCAGCCGGACAGGGATCGGTTCACCCCTCCACTTT.

This clonotype was counted once. A single base is all that separates this from a far larger clone, so a read error is likely. The CDR3 ends on some other residue instead of the conserved phenylalanine or tryptophan, so this is likely a read error. This chain links TRBV7-9 with TRBJ1-6, with D hard to call. CDR1 and CDR2 (germline): SEHNR, FQNEAQ (reference sequence). V lost 1 base and J 8 bases, leaving 0 bases between the germline ends. The CDR3 runs to 11 residues. CDR3 residues: CASSLDSPLHL. In DNA form, the CDR3 reads TGTGCCAGCAGCTTAGATTCACCCCTCCACCTT.

As for this clonotype: A read error may explain this, as a much larger clone is one base away. The V gene is TRBV7-2, the J gene TRBJ2-5; no clear D gene. The CDR3 is 15 residues long. Between the trimmed V and J ends, which lost 5 bases and 3 bases, there was a span of 16 bases. Germline V lookup: CDR1 SGHTA, CDR2 FQGNSA. This chain's CDR3 is CASSTWARSEETQYF. CDR3 nucleotides: TGTGCCAGCAGCACCTGGGCCCGAAGTGAAGAGACCCAGTACTTC. The whole variable domain, remainder taken from reference TRBV7-2 and TRBJ2-5, is GAGVSQSPSNKVTEKGKDVELRCDPISGHTALYWYRQSLGQGLEFLIYFQGNSAPDKSGLPSDRFSAERTGGSVSTLTIQRTQQEDSAVYLCASSTWARSEETQYFGPGTRLLVL.

This clonotype has only a few counts. Given a much more abundant clone one base away, this may be a read error. The chain joins TRBV19 to TRBJ2-7; 7 bases match TRBD2. This CDR3 is built from 14 residues. Germline CDR1 reads LNHDA; CDR2 reads SQIVND (reference sequence). The J segment lost 1 base and the V segment lost 4 bases, leaving 4 bases of the junction unmatched. CDR3 sequence reads: CASSKASGSYEQYF. CDR3 nucleotide sequence: TGTGCCAGTAGTAAGGCTAGCGGATCCTACGAGCAGTACTTC.

The chain uses TRBV6-1 and TRBJ2-7, with TRBD2 identical over 10 bases. The trim removed 1 base at V and 1 base at J, leaving 4 bases unmatched. Germline values: CDR1 MNHNS, CDR2 SASEGT. This CDR3 region has 16 residues. CDR3 sequence: CASSEVVAGGSYEQYF. The CDR3 DNA reads TGTGCCAGCAGTGAAGTGGTAGCGGGAGGTTCCTACGAGCAGTACTTC.

A note on this clonotype: A clone one base away is much larger, so this may be a read error. The rearrangement joins TRBV15 to TRBJ1-1; weak D call: TRBD1 (6 bases). From germline, CDR1 is LNHNV and CDR2 YYDKDF (reference sequence). Trimming cost V 4 bases and J 9 bases, with 12 bases left between them. The CDR3 runs to 12 residues. CDR3 nucleotide sequence: TGTGCCACCAGCAAAGGGGGGACTCAAGCTTTCTTT. It specifies CATSKGGTQAFF.

This clonotype was seen once. Given a far larger clone just one base away, this is likely a sequencing read error. This chain joins TRBV7-3 and TRBJ2-1, with D possibly TRBD1 on 5 matching bases. V was shortened by 2 bases and J by 1 base, with 12 bases between the two germline ends. The CDR3 covers 16 residues. CDR1 and CDR2 (germline): SGHTA, FQGTGA. The CDR3 coding sequence is TGTGCCAGCAGCTTATTACATGGGGCGTCCTACAATGAGCAGTTCTTC. This encodes CASSLLHGASYNEQFF. The full variable domain, in which reference TRBV7-3 and TRBJ2-1 provide the parts outside the CDR3, is GAGVSQTPSNKVTEKGKYVELRCDPISGHTALYWYRQSLGQGPEFLIYFQGTGAADDSGLPNDRFFAVRPEGSVSTLKIQRTERGDSAVYLCASSLLHGASYNEQFFGPGTRLTVL.

Many counts were recorded for this clonotype. The chain carries TRBV3-1 and TRBJ1-1; tentative D call: TRBD1 (6 bases). Germline assignment: CDR1 LGHDT and CDR2 YNNKEL (reference sequence). The CDR3 runs to 16 residues. The V gene lost 1 base and the J gene lost 11 bases, with 23 bases spanning the gap. The CDR3 coding sequence is TGTGCCAGCAGCCAAGGTGAATGGGGGACACCTCTACGGGCTTTCTTT. This gives the protein CASSQGEWGTPLRAFF.

Only a few counts were recorded for this clonotype. This likely traces to a read error, being one base from a far larger clone. The chain is built from TRBV6-2 or TRBV6-3 and TRBJ1-5; 7 positions match TRBD1. The CDR3 sequence is 16 residues long. The V gene's germline CDR1 is MNHEY and CDR2 SVGEGT. Unmatched junction bases numbered 9, after V lost 7 bases and J lost 0 bases. The CDR3 here is CASIQGRRDSNQPQHF. In nucleotides, the CDR3 is TGTGCCAGCATACAGGGGAGAAGAGATAGCAATCAGCCCCAGCATTTT.

This clonotype occurred many times. The chain links TRBV11-3 to TRBJ2-1; D is tentatively TRBD1 or TRBD2 (5 bases each). The CDR3 runs 16 residues. Trimming stripped 7 bases from V and 6 bases from J, with 22 bases between. Germline V gives CDR1 SGHNT, CDR2 YENEEA. CDR3 residues: CASTNIYGEGRNEQFF. Written as DNA, the CDR3 is TGTGCCAGCACCAATATCTATGGAGAGGGGCGCAATGAGCAGTTCTTC.

This clonotype was picked up many times. In DNA form, the CDR3 reads TGCAGTGCTAGGAGGTCGTCGGACGGAAGCAATCAGCCCCAGCATTTT. Its translation is CSARRSSDGSNQPQHF. The chain employs TRBV20-1 and TRBJ1-5; D remains ambiguous. The germline CDR1 and CDR2 sequences are DFQATT and SNEGSKA (reference sequence). V was cut by 3 bases and J by 1 base, with 16 bases left in between. The CDR3 loop spans 16 amino acids.

This clonotype appeared a few times. A read error may be the cause here, since a much bigger clone is one base away. The CDR3 DNA reads TGTGCCAGCAGTAGGGACCGCTCCTACGAGCAGTACTTC. Protein: CASSRDRSYEQYF. This sequence joins TRBV6-1 and TRBJ2-7; possibly TRBD1 or TRBD2 for D (5 bases each). CDR1 and CDR2 from the germline V gene are MNHNS and SASEGT. Trimming cost V 5 bases and J 0 bases, with 8 bases left between them. CDR3 length equals 13 residues.

This clonotype is a singleton in its sample. This sequence joins TRBV12-5 and TRBJ2-3, with D maybe TRBD2 (6 bases). Trimming removed 6 bases from V and 3 bases from J, with 10 bases in between. The germline CDR1 and CDR2 sequences are LGHNT and FRNRAP. The CDR3 covers 13 residues. This CDR3 is CASGPSGTDTQYF. The DNA of the CDR3 is TGTGCTAGTGGCCCCAGCGGGACAGATACGCAGTATTTT.

Remarks on this clonotype: Because it lacks the conserved phenylalanine or tryptophan at the end, this CDR3 is likely a read error. The chain employs TRBV20-1 and TRBJ1-1, with TRBD1 matching 8 bases. This CDR3 has 17 residues. CDR1 DFQATT and CDR2 SNEGSKA come from the germline V gene (reference sequence). The junction had 17 bases not matched to a gene; V was cut back by 4 bases and J by 4 bases. The DNA of the CDR3 is TGCAGTGCTACACCCAGCCTGGCAGGGGGCGCGGTCACTGAAGCTTTCCTT. Translating gives CSATPSLAGGAVTEAFL.

This clonotype was seen repeatedly, ten times or more. The chain links TRBV7-8 to TRBJ2-7; D unresolved. The CDR3 has 16 amino acids. The V end lost 1 base, the J end lost 0 bases, and 13 bases lay between the germline ends. Germline V lookup: CDR1 SGHVS, CDR2 FQNEAQ. The CDR3 coding sequence is TGTGCCAGCAGCTTAGAGGCACAAACGAGCTCCTACGAGCAGTACTTC. Protein product: CASSLEAQTSSYEQYF.

This clonotype was counted ten times or more. The chain recombines TRBV20-1 with TRBJ2-1; no clear D gene. The V gene's germline CDR1 is DFQATT and CDR2 SNEGSKA (reference sequence). V gave up 6 bases and J gave up 0 bases, with 21 bases separating them. The CDR3 totals 17 residues. CDR3 sequence: CSAAGDLGRSSYNEQFF. CDR3 nucleotides: TGCAGTGCCGCTGGCGATTTAGGACGGAGCTCCTACAATGAGCAGTTCTTC.

This clonotype showed up many times. This chain uses TRBV14 with TRBJ2-1; D gene ambiguous. Germline loops: CDR1 SGHDN, CDR2 FVKESK. Trimming shortened V by 2 bases and J by 4 bases, and 0 bases separated the two germline ends. The CDR3 runs to 11 residues. CDR3 protein: CASSQYNEQFF. As DNA, the CDR3 is TGTGCCAGCAGCCAATACAATGAGCAGTTCTTC.

This clonotype was picked up many times. V is TRBV14 and J is TRBJ1-2; D not resolved. This CDR3 spans 14 amino acids. Trimming removed 0 bases at V and 2 bases at J, with 7 bases between. Germline V gene data show CDR1 as SGHDN and CDR2 as FVKESK. Here the CDR3 reads CASSQDSANYGYTF. Here the CDR3 DNA reads TGTGCCAGCAGCCAAGATTCAGCGAACTATGGCTACACCTTC.